This TCR beta chain was identified during a study of blood T cell repertoires in COVID-19. Per the authors' pipeline: By means of reference gene primer amplification, nucleated cell counts were estimated. Only in-frame clones appear in the TCRdb table, and some are missing; sequencing was by immunoSEQ multiplex PCR. The V and J calls and the clone size are those of that table, but D and trimming were determined from the DNA. The table shows under 250,000 clones, with roughly four fifths occurring only once. This clone has a single count. The CDR3 runs 13 residues. The V gene's germline CDR1 is SGHDN and CDR2 FVKESK. After removal of 2 bases from V and 8 bases from J, the junction contained 2 bases not matched to a gene. Participants came from roughly 23 US areas, aged about 18 to 89 years. Cohort 3 donors counted as recovered after two negative PCRs, clearance, or resolved symptoms.

The chain has TRBV14 and TRBJ2-1, with 8 positions matching TRBD2. Sequencing was done on a sample of PBMCs or T cells enriched from blood (not recorded which). The TCR comes from a woman aged 55 to 70 who had recovered from COVID-19. CDR3 coding DNA: TGTGCCAGCAGCCAACTCGGGAGGGATGAGCAGTTCTTC. Its protein product is CASSQLGRDEQFF.